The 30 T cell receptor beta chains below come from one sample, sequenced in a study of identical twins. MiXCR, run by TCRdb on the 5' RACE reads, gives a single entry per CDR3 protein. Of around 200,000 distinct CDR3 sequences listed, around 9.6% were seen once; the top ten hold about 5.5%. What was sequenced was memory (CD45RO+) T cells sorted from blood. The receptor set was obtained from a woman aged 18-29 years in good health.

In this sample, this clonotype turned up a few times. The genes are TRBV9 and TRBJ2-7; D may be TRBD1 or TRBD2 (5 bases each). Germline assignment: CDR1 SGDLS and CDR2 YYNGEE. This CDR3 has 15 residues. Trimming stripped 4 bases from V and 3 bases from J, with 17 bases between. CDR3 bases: TGTGCCAGCAGCTTTAGAGCGGAGCAGGGCTACGAGCAGTACTTC. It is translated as CASSFRAEQGYEQYF.

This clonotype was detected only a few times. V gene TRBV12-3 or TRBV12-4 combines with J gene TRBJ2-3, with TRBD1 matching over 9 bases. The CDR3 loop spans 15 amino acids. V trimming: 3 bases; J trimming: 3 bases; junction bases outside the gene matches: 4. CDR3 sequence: CASSFHRGQTDTQYF. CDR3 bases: TGTGCCAGCAGTTTCCACAGGGGGCAGACAGATACGCAGTATTTT.

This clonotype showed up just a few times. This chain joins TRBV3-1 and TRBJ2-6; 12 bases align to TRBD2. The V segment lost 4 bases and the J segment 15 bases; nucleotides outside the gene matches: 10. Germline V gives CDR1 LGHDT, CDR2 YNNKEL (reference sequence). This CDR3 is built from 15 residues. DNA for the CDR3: TGTGCCAGCAGCCCCGCTAGCGGGGGGGGTCAAGGCCTGACTTTC. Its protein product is CASSPASGGGQGLTF.

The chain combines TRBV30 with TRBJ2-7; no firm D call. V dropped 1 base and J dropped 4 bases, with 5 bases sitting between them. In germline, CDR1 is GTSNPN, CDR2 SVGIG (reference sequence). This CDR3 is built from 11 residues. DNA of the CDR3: TGTGCCTGGAGTGAAAGTTACGAGCAGTACTTC. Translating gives CAWSESYEQYF.

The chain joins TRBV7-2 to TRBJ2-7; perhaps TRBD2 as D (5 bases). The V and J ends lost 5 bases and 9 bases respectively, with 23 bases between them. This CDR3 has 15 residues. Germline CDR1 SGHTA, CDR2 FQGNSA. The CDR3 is CASSPMGVAADLQYF. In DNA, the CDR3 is TGTGCCAGCAGCCCTATGGGAGTTGCCGCCGATCTGCAGTACTTC.

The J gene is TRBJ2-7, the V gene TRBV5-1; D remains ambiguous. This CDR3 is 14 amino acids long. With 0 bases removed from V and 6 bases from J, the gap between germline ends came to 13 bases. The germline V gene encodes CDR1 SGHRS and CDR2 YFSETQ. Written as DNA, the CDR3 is TGCGCCAGCAGCTTGGGGACCGCAGCCGGCGAGCAGTACTTC. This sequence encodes CASSLGTAAGEQYF. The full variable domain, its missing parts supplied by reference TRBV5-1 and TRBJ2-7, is KAGVTQTPRYLIKTRGQQVTLSCSPISGHRSVSWYQQTPGQGLQFLFEYFSETQRNKGNFPGRFSGRQFSNSRSEMNVSTLELGDSALYLCASSLGTAAGEQYFGPGTRLTVT.

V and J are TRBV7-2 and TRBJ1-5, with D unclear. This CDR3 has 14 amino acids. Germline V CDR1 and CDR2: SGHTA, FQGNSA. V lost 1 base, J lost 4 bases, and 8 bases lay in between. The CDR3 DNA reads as TGTGCCAGCAGCTTAGGCCCAGAGAATCAGCCCCAGCATTTT. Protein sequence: CASSLGPENQPQHF.

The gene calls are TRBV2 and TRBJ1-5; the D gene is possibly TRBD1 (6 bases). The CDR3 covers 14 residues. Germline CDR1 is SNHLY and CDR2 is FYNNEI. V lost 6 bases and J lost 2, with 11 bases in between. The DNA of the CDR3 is TGTGCCAGCAGGGCCAGGGGAGGCAATCAGCCCCAGCATTTT. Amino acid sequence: CASRARGGNQPQHF.

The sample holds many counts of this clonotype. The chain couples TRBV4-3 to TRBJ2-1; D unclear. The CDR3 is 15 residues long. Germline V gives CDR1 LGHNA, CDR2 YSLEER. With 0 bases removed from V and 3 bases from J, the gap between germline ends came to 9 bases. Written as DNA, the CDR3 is TGCGCCAGCAGCCAAGATGCGACATTCTACAATGAGCAGTTCTTC. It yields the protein CASSQDATFYNEQFF.

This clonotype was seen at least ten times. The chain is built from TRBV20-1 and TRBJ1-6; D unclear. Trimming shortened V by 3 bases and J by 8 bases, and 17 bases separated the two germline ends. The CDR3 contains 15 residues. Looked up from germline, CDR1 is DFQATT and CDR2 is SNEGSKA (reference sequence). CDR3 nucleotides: TGCAGTGCTAGGATCCGGGCTAGCGGAGATTCACCCCTCCACTTT. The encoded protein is CSARIRASGDSPLHF.

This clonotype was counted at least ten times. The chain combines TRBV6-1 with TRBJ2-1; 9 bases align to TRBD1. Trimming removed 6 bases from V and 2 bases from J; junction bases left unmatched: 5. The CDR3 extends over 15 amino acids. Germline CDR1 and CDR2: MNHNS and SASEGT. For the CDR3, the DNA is TGTGCCAGCAGCGGGACAGGGCGTACCTACAATGAGCAGTTCTTC. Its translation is CASSGTGRTYNEQFF.

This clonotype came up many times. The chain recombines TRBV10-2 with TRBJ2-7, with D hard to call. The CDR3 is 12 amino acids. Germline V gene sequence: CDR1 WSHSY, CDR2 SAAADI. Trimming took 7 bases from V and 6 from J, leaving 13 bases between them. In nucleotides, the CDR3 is TGCGCCAGCAAAGAGCCGGTTTCCGAGCAGTACTTC. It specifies CASKEPVSEQYF.

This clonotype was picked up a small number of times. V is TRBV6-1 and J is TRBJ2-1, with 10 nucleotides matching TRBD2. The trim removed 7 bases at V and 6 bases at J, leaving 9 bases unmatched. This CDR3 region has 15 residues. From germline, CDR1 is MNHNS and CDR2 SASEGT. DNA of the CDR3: TGTGCCAGCAACATAGCGGGAGGAGAAAGCAATGAGCAGTTCTTC. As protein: CASNIAGGESNEQFF.

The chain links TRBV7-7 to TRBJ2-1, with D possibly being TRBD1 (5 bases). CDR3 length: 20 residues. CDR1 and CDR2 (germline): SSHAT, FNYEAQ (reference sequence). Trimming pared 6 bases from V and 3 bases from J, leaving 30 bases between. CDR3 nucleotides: TGTGCCAGCAGTCAACTTAGATTCCCCCCTGGGCTAGGGGTCTACAATGAGCAGTTCTTC. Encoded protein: CASSQLRFPPGLGVYNEQFF.

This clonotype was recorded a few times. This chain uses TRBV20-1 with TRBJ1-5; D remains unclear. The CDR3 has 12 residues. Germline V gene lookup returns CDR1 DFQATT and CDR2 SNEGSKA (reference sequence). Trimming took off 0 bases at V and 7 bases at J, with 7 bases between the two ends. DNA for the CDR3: TGCAGTGCTAGAGATCCAGGCCAGCCCCAGCATTTT. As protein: CSARDPGQPQHF.

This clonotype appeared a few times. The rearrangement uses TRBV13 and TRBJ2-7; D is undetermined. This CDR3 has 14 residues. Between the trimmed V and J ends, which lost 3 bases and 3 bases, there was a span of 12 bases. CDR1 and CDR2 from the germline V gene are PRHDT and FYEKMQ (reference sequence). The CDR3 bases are TGTGCCAGCAGCTTTGTAAAGCTGAACTACGAGCAGTACTTC. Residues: CASSFVKLNYEQYF.

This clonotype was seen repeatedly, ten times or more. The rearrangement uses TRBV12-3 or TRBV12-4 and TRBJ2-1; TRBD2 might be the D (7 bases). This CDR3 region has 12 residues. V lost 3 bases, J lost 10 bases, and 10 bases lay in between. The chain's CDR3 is CASSFRGGEQFF. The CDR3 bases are TGTGCCAGCAGTTTTAGGGGGGGGGAGCAGTTCTTC.

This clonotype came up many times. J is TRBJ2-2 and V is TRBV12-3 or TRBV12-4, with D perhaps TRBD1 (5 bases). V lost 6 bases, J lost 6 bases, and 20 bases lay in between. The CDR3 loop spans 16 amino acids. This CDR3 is CASRTVNVGDAGELFF. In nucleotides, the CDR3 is TGTGCCAGCAGGACAGTGAACGTCGGAGATGCCGGGGAGCTGTTTTTT.

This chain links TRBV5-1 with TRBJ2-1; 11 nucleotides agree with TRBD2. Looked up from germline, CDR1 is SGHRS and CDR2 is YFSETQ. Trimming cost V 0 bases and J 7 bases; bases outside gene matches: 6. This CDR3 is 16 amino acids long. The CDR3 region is CASSLAVAGGPNEQFF. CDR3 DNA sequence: TGCGCCAGCAGCTTGGCTGTAGCGGGGGGGCCAAATGAGCAGTTCTTC.

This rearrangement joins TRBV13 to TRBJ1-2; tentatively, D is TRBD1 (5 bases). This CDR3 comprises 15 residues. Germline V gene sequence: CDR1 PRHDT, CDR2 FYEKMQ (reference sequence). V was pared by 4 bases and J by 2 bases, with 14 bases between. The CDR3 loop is CASSSLGDRNYGYTF. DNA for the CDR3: TGTGCCAGCAGCTCACTCGGGGACCGAAACTATGGCTACACCTTC.

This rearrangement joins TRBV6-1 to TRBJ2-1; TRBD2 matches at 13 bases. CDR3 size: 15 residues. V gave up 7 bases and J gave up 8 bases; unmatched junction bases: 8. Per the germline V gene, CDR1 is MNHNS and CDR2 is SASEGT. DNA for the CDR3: TGTGCCAGCAACGAGGGACTAGCGGGGTCTGATGAGCAGTTCTTC. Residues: CASNEGLAGSDEQFF.

CDR3 nucleotides: TGCGCCAGCAGCTTGTCGGCGGGGAGAAACATTCAGTACTTC. It encodes CASSLSAGRNIQYF. V gene TRBV5-1 combines with J gene TRBJ2-4; tentatively, D is TRBD2 (6 bases). V was pared by 1 base and J by 6 bases, with 11 bases between. This CDR3 spans 14 amino acids. Germline CDR1 and CDR2: SGHRS and YFSETQ.

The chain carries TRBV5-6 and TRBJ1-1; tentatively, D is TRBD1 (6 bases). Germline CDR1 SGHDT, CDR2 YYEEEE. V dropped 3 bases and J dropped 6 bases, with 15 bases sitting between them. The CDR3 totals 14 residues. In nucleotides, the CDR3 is TGTGCCAGCAGCTCCAAGGGGGGGTTCTCTGAAGCTTTCTTT. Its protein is CASSSKGGFSEAFF.

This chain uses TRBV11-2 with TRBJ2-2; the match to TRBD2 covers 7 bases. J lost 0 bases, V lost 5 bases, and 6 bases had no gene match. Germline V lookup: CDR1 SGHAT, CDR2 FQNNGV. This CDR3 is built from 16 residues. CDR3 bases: TGTGCCAGCAGCCCCAACCTAGCGGCGAACACCGGGGAGCTGTTTTTT. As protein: CASSPNLAANTGELFF.

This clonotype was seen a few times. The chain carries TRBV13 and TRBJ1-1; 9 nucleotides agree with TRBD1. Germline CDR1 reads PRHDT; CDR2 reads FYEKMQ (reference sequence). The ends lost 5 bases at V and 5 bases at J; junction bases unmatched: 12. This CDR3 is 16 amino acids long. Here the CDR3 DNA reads TGTGCCAGCAGCCGTCCCGGGACAGGGAGTAGGACTGAAGCTTTCTTT. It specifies CASSRPGTGSRTEAFF.

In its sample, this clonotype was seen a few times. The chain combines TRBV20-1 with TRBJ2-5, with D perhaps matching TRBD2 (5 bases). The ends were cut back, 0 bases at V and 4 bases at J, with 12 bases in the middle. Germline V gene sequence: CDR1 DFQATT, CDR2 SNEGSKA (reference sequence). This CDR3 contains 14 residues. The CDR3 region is CSARDLNSGETQYF. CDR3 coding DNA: TGCAGTGCTAGAGACTTAAACAGCGGAGAGACCCAGTACTTC.

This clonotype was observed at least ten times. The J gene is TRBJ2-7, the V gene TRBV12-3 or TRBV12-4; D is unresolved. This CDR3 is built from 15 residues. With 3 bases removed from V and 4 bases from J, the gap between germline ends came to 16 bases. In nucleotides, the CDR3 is TGTGCCAGCAGTTTGTGGCGGAAGAAAACTTACGAGCAGTACTTC. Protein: CASSLWRKKTYEQYF.

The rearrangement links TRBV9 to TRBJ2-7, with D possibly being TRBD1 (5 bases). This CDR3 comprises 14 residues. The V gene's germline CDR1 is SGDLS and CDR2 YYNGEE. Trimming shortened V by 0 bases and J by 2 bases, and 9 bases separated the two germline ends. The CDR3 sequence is CASSVEAGPYEQYF. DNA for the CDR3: TGTGCCAGCAGCGTAGAGGCAGGGCCCTACGAGCAGTACTTC.

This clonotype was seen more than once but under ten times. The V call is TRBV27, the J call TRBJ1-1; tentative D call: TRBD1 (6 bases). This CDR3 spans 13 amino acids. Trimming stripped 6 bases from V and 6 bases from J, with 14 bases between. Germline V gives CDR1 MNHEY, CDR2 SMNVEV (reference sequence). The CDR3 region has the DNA TGTGCCAGCAGCTCCACAGGGAGGGCTGAAGCTTTCTTT. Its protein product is CASSSTGRAEAFF.

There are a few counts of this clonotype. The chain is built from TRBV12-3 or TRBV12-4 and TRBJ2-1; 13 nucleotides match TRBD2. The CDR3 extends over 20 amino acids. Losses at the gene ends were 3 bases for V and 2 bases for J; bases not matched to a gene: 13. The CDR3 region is CASSFEGWTSGSGTYNEQFF. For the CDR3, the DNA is TGTGCCAGCAGTTTTGAGGGGTGGACTAGCGGGAGTGGAACCTACAATGAGCAGTTCTTC.